This TCR beta chain was profiled in a study of blood T cell repertoires in COVID-19. Study context: T cells, B-cell-depleted T cells, or PBMCs provided the cDNA or gDNA that served as material.

Original data processing: The authors estimated nucleated cell counts from reference gene primer amplification. Measured with immunoSEQ multiplex PCR; TCRdb has only the in-frame clones, and not every one. V, J and clone size were drawn from that table, and D and trimming were deduced from the DNA. The sample includes 75,000 to 100,000 clones, approximately 77% of them seen just once. Germline-derived CDR1 and CDR2 are KGHSH and LQKENI. The CDR3 runs 15 residues. V lost 2 bases to trimming and J lost 3 bases; unmatched junction nucleotides: 6. This sequence was found in a woman of 80 years or more with acute or convalescent COVID-19. The chain combines TRBV18 with TRBJ2-7; 8 bases line up with TRBD1. Sequenced: peripheral blood. The DNA for the CDR3 is TGTGCCAGCTCACCAGGGCAGGGGGCTTACTACGAGCAGTACTTC. Protein product: CASSPGQGAYYEQYF.